This TCR beta chain was captured in a study of T cell repertoires in cytomegalovirus infection. Study-level background: Carrying CMV and the relevant HLA type showed in public TCR beta signatures. Overall study results and limits: Dominating the ex vivo response were TCR beta clonotypes that were CMV-specific and HLA-C-restricted. Of the TCR beta families, the public ones yielded a cumulative frequency that identified carriers of CMV plus the relevant HLA.

This clonotype was observed at least ten times. The antigen is unknown. Germline CDR1 MGHRA, CDR2 YSYEKL. Losses at the gene ends were 0 bases for V and 2 bases for J; bases not matched to a gene: 4. There are 16 residues in the CDR3. TCRdb analysed the reads with MiXCR anew, one entry per CDR3 protein. The data contain 630,000 or so distinct CDR3 sequences, 24% of them singletons. This chain joins TRBV4-1 and TRBJ2-3; 8 bases match TRBD2. The receptor's source is a human donor in good health (CMV status not recorded). Some clones in this sample may be carry-over from other donors' samples. Source material: CD8+ T cells from PBMCs. In nucleotides, the CDR3 is TGCGCCAGCAGCCAAGAACTAGCGGCGATCACAGATACGCAGTATTTT. Amino acid sequence: CASSQELAAITDTQYF.